The 16 T cell receptor beta chains below were found in one sample sequenced in a study of vaccination and CD4 T cells after COVID-19 (dated by TCRdb to between 2021 and 2024). Libraries came from PCR. TCRdb records Illumina iSeq 100 as the sequencer. DNA from cultured CD4+ T cells was subjected to TCR sequencing with the Oncomine TCR Beta short-read assay at the Johns Hopkins FTIC core. TCRdb trimmed public reads at Q25 via fastp, called clones via MiXCR and kept in-frame beta chains. Rows with a matching CDR3 protein are joined into one entry that keeps the most common DNA and genes. This sample is represented by more than 15,000 distinct CDR3 sequences; approximately 50% of them were singletons. About 7% of the sample belongs to the ten largest clones. What these receptors recognize is not known. The sample's treatment or condition label is to be understood as: approximately 9-day PBMC culture with coronavirus spike peptide pools or control peptides (ViraFEST assay).

The sample consisted of CD4+ T cells from blood, cultured in vitro. Receptors were obtained from a human donor who had recovered from COVID-19.

The genes are TRBV10-3 and TRBJ1-1; no clear D gene. With 0 bases removed from V and 6 bases from J, the gap between germline ends came to 8 bases. The CDR3 covers 13 residues. Germline CDR1 is ENHRY and CDR2 is SYGVKD. The CDR3 coding sequence is TGTGCCATCAGTGAGTCGATTGATGCTGAAGCTTTCTTT. It translates to CAISESIDAEAFF.

The CDR3 sequence is CASSFQVSYSGNTIYF. The DNA for the CDR3 is TGTGCCAGCAGCTTCCAGGTTTCATATTCTGGAAACACCATATATTTT. The V and J genes are TRBV7-2 and TRBJ1-3, with D uncertain. CDR3 length: 16 amino acids. Germline-derived CDR1 and CDR2 are SGHTA and FQGNSA. Trimming pared 3 bases from V and 1 base from J, leaving 13 bases between.

This chain joins TRBV15 and TRBJ2-7; possible D gene TRBD1, 6 bases. Trimming shortened V by 0 bases and J by 2 bases, and 8 bases separated the two germline ends. This CDR3 is 14 amino acids long. The germline V gene encodes CDR1 LNHNV and CDR2 YYDKDF (reference sequence). CDR3 protein: CATSRDKGAYEQYF. As DNA, the CDR3 is TGTGCCACCAGCAGAGACAAGGGGGCCTACGAGCAGTACTTC.

This clonotype was detected a few times. V usage is TRBV20-1 and J usage is TRBJ1-5, with a tentative D call TRBD1 (5 bases). The V gene lost 5 bases and the J gene lost 3 bases, with 20 bases spanning the gap. The CDR3 runs 16 residues. Germline V gene lookup returns CDR1 DFQATT and CDR2 SNEGSKA (reference sequence). For the CDR3, the DNA is TGCAGTGCTCTTCGGATCGGGGGAAGGGCCAATCAGCCCCAGCATTTT. It codes for CSALRIGGRANQPQHF.

This sequence joins TRBV10-3 and TRBJ2-2, with 9 bases aligning to TRBD2. Per germline, CDR1 ENHRY and CDR2 SYGVKD. This CDR3 is 17 amino acids long. V gave up 3 bases and J gave up 2 bases; unmatched junction bases: 7. CDR3 coding DNA: TGTGCCATCAGTGAAAGGGCGGGAGGGCCAAACACCGGGGAGCTGTTTTTT. Translating it yields CAISERAGGPNTGELFF.

The chain combines TRBV7-9 with TRBJ1-1, with TRBD1 as a possible D gene (5 bases). CDR3 length: 13 residues. Per the germline V gene, CDR1 is SEHNR and CDR2 is FQNEAQ (reference sequence). V lost 4 bases and J 0 bases, leaving 6 bases between the germline ends. The CDR3 coding sequence is TGTGCCAGCAGCTCCAGGGTGAACACTGAAGCTTTCTTT. Protein: CASSSRVNTEAFF.

About this clonotype itself: Sequence at one end of the junction differs from germline and may be a read error. The chain couples TRBV20-1 to TRBJ2-3; D might be TRBD1 (7 bases). The germline gives CDR1 DFQATT, CDR2 SNEGSKA (reference sequence). The CDR3 is 15 amino acids. The CDR3 spells CSAGDRASGTDTQYF. DNA of the CDR3: TGCAGTGCTGGAGACAGGGCTAGCGGCACAGATACGCAGTATTTT.

V gene TRBV6-1 combines with J gene TRBJ1-3; D is possibly TRBD1 (6 bases). The V end lost 2 bases, the J end lost 1 base, and 12 bases lay between the germline ends. The CDR3 loop spans 16 amino acids. Germline CDR1 and CDR2: MNHNS and SASEGT. CDR3 in amino acids: CASSEPMTGSGNTIYF. As DNA, the CDR3 is TGTGCCAGCAGTGAACCGATGACAGGATCTGGAAACACCATATATTTT.

V usage is TRBV7-9 and J usage is TRBJ1-3; 9 nucleotides align to TRBD1. Germline values: CDR1 SEHNR, CDR2 FQNEAQ (reference sequence). The CDR3 has 15 amino acids. The V segment lost 5 bases and the J segment 3 bases; nucleotides outside the gene matches: 5. The CDR3 region is CASSPNRGLGNTIYF. The CDR3 DNA follows: TGTGCCAGCAGCCCGAACAGGGGGCTTGGAAACACCATATATTTT.

The CDR3: CASSQDWVGGRPGNEQFF. The CDR3 nucleotides are TGTGCCAGCAGCCAAGATTGGGTCGGCGGGAGGCCGGGGAATGAGCAGTTCTTC. The chain joins TRBV4-2 to TRBJ2-1; 8 nucleotides match TRBD2. J was trimmed by 7 bases and V by 0 bases; bases with no gene match: 14. Germline V lookup: CDR1 LGHNA, CDR2 YNFKEQ. This CDR3 is 18 amino acids long.

This clonotype was observed a few times. The V call is TRBV30, the J call TRBJ1-2; a weak D match, TRBD1 (6 bases). The germline V gene encodes CDR1 GTSNPN and CDR2 SVGIG (reference sequence). The V end was cut by 3 bases, the J end by 7 bases, with 15 bases between. This CDR3 comprises 13 residues. The CDR3 reads CAWRLQGTAGYTF. Here the CDR3 DNA reads TGTGCCTGGAGGCTACAGGGAACGGCTGGCTACACCTTC.

The chain is built from TRBV4-1 and TRBJ2-2, with D perhaps being TRBD1 or TRBD2 (5 bases each). This CDR3 is 17 amino acids long. The germline V and J ends were trimmed by 7 bases and 3 bases, with 21 bases remaining between them. Germline assignment: CDR1 MGHRA and CDR2 YSYEKL. In DNA form, the CDR3 reads TGCGCCAGCACCTCCTTGGGTAGGGGAGCGGACACCGGGGAGCTGTTTTTT. Translated, it gives CASTSLGRGADTGELFF.

This clonotype was counted only a few times. The rearrangement joins TRBV30 to TRBJ1-5; D is ambiguous. From germline, CDR1 is GTSNPN and CDR2 SVGIG (reference sequence). This CDR3 region has 13 residues. The V gene lost 2 bases and the J gene lost 0 bases, with 5 bases spanning the gap. The chain's CDR3 is CAWSPDSNQPQHF. CDR3 in DNA: TGTGCCTGGAGTCCCGATAGCAATCAGCCCCAGCATTTT.

The chain combines TRBV20-1 with TRBJ2-7, with 9 nucleotides matching TRBD1. The CDR3 spans 14 residues. The junction had 7 bases not matched to a gene; V was cut back by 4 bases and J by 3 bases. Germline lookup yields CDR1 DFQATT and CDR2 SNEGSKA (reference sequence). The CDR3 nucleotides are TGCAGTGCTACGAGGGGACAGGGACTCTACGAGCAGTACTTC. Protein sequence: CSATRGQGLYEQYF.

This clonotype was picked up a small number of times. The CDR3 is CASKSRQEAYQPQHF. CDR3 sequence (DNA): TGTGCCAGCAAAAGCCGACAGGAAGCTTATCAGCCCCAGCATTTT. The chain employs TRBV6-1 and TRBJ1-5; D might be TRBD1 (6 bases). V dropped 7 bases and J dropped 5 bases, with 18 bases sitting between them. The CDR3 runs to 15 residues. The V gene's germline CDR1 is MNHNS and CDR2 SASEGT.

The table lists this clonotype with a few counts. The chain links TRBV20-1 to TRBJ2-7; 8 bases line up with TRBD1. The V gene end was trimmed by 3 bases and the J gene end by 5 bases; junction bases not matched to a gene: 12. Germline V CDR1 and CDR2: DFQATT, SNEGSKA (reference sequence). The CDR3 has 15 amino acids. The CDR3 here is CSASLPRGQSDEQYF. DNA of the CDR3: TGCAGTGCTAGTCTCCCCAGGGGGCAATCGGACGAGCAGTACTTC.